These 11 T cell receptor beta chains were all obtained from the same sample, sequenced in a study of CD8 T cells in Susac syndrome. Random hexamers primed reverse transcription of roughly 0.5 to 1 ug RNA. TCRdb itself ran the immunoSEQ multiplex PCR reads through MiXCR, one entry per CDR3 protein. The sample records 200,000 to 250,000 distinct CDR3 sequences, approximately 95% being singletons. Sequencing was performed on CD4+ T cells from PBMCs. Receptors originate from a human donor with multiple sclerosis.

The rearrangement links TRBV25-1 to TRBJ2-7; no reliable D call. From germline, CDR1 is MGHDK and CDR2 SYGVNS. Trimming removed 3 bases from V and 2 bases from J, with 14 bases in between. There are 15 residues in the CDR3. CDR3 DNA sequence: TGTGCCAGCAGTGAGGTCGAAGACCACACCTACGAGCAGTACTTC. Translating it yields CASSEVEDHTYEQYF.

The genes are TRBV6-5 and TRBJ1-6; D possibly corresponds to TRBD1 (5 bases). The V end was cut by 5 bases, the J end by 7 bases, with 6 bases between. This CDR3 region has 12 residues. Per the germline V gene, CDR1 is MNHEY and CDR2 is SVGAGI. The CDR3 nucleotides are TGTGCCAGCAGTCGGGGGAATTCACCCCTCCACTTT. Amino acids: CASSRGNSPLHF.

The chain recombines TRBV6-6 with TRBJ2-2; D possibly corresponds to TRBD2 (7 bases). The CDR3 sequence is 14 residues long. The V gene's germline CDR1 is MNHNY and CDR2 SVGAGI (reference sequence). Trimming took off 6 bases at V and 5 bases at J, with 13 bases between the two ends. CDR3 nucleotide sequence: TGTGCCAGCAGCCTGAGGGGGGGTACCGGGGAGCTGTTTTTT. Amino acids: CASSLRGGTGELFF.

As to this clonotype: Compared with germline, one end of the junction differs, possibly owing to a read error. The rearrangement joins TRBV7-2 to TRBJ1-6; D gene uncertain. The CDR3 loop spans 12 amino acids. In germline, CDR1 is SGHTA, CDR2 FQGNSA. The CDR3 DNA reads TGTGCCAGCAGCGCAGCCGGGCCCTTCCTCTACTTT. This encodes CASSAAGPFLYF.

In DNA, the CDR3 is TGTGCCAGCAGCCTCGTGACAGGGAATCATGGTGAGCAGTTCTTC. Its translation is CASSLVTGNHGEQFF. This chain connects TRBV7-9 to TRBJ2-1, with 7 bases fitting TRBD1. V shed 5 bases, J shed 9 bases, and the junction held 13 bases outside the gene matches. This CDR3 region has 15 residues. Germline loops: CDR1 SEHNR, CDR2 FQNEAQ (reference sequence).

The chain links TRBV6-5 to TRBJ1-3, with 8 bases lining up with TRBD1. The CDR3 length is 15 residues. Germline CDR1 is MNHEY and CDR2 is SVGAGI. V lost 0 bases and J lost 2; bases outside the gene matches: 0. CDR3 DNA: TGTGCCAGCAGTTACTCGACAGGGGCTGGAAACACCATATATTTT. Residues: CASSYSTGAGNTIYF.

V is TRBV5-6 and J is TRBJ2-6; 9 nucleotides align to TRBD1. The germline V gene encodes CDR1 SGHDT and CDR2 YYEEEE. The CDR3 extends over 17 amino acids. J lost 0 bases, V lost 2 bases, and 3 bases had no gene match. CDR3 nucleotide sequence: TGTGCCAGCAGCTTCGGGACAGGGAGCTCTGGGGCCAACGTCCTGACTTTC. This translates into CASSFGTGSSGANVLTF.

The gene calls are TRBV7-8 and TRBJ1-5, with 7 bases matching TRBD1. This CDR3 is built from 15 residues. V gave up 3 bases and J gave up 6 bases; unmatched junction bases: 8. Germline V gene data show CDR1 as SGHVS and CDR2 as FQNEAQ. This CDR3 is CASSLDRQGGQPQHF. The CDR3 nucleotides are TGTGCCAGCAGCTTGGATAGACAGGGCGGTCAGCCCCAGCATTTT. Supplemented by reference TRBV7-8 and TRBJ1-5, the full variable domain reads GAGVSQSPRYKVAKRGQDVALRCDPISGHVSLFWYQQALGQGPEFLTYFQNEAQLDKSGLPSDRFFAERPEGSVSTLKIQRTQQEDSAVYLCASSLDRQGGQPQHFGDGTRLSIL.

The chain employs TRBV12-3 or TRBV12-4 and TRBJ2-1, with a tentative D call TRBD2 (5 bases). V lost 1 base to trimming and J lost 7 bases, with 20 bases between them. The CDR3 has 17 amino acids. CDR3 DNA: TGTGCCAGCAGTTTAGGGGCTGGAGGAGGATATAGGAATGAGCAGTTCTTC. It encodes CASSLGAGGGYRNEQFF.

The gene calls are TRBV20-1 and TRBJ2-7; no definite D call. This CDR3 comprises 10 residues. The germline gives CDR1 DFQATT, CDR2 SNEGSKA (reference sequence). Trimming removed 1 base at V and 9 bases at J, with 7 bases between. The CDR3 region is CSARGPSQYF. CDR3 bases: TGCAGTGCTAGAGGGCCCTCGCAGTACTTC.

The CDR3: CASSLKTIGTQYF. The CDR3 DNA reads as TGTGCCAGCAGTTTAAAGACTATTGGGACCCAGTACTTC. The chain employs TRBV12-3 or TRBV12-4 and TRBJ2-5; D is perhaps TRBD2 (5 bases). CDR3 length: 13 amino acids. Deletions cut 2 bases from V and 7 bases from J, with 11 bases between.